Presented here are 10 T cell receptor beta chains from one specimen sequenced in a study of blood T cells in healthy people across ages (dated by TCRdb to about 2015). The library came from 5' RACE. The sequencer was an Illumina HiSeq 2500. A second PCR of about 7 to 12 cycles was run with a J-beta primer mix and a sample-barcoded 5' primer. TCRdb handled the public reads itself, with Q25 trimming in fastp and clone calling in MiXCR, and kept productive beta chains. Merged by CDR3 protein, the rows form single entries marked with the most common genes and DNA. Counted in this sample were approximately 800,000 distinct CDR3 sequences; under 30% of them appeared once. The ten top clones hold around 3% of the sample. These data were also filed under a second study, of T cells of mothers and their children.

Sequencing used blood. These receptors came from a boy younger than 18 in good health.

The chain joins TRBV12-3 or TRBV12-4 to TRBJ2-2, with D possibly being TRBD1 (6 bases). V was trimmed by 6 bases and J by 1 base, leaving 12 bases between them. The CDR3 runs 15 residues. The CDR3 nucleotides are TGTGCCAGCAGCCAGGACAGCGAGAACACCGGGGAGCTGTTTTTT. Translating it yields CASSQDSENTGELFF.

V usage is TRBV12-3 or TRBV12-4 and J usage is TRBJ2-1; D is uncertain. The ends were cut back, 3 bases at V and 6 bases at J, with 9 bases in the middle. The CDR3 has 13 residues. The CDR3 bases are TGTGCCAGCAGTTTTTCCGTGGGCAATGAGCAGTTCTTC. This gives the protein CASSFSVGNEQFF.

This chain connects TRBV7-9 to TRBJ2-3; 7 nucleotides align to TRBD2. The CDR3 loop spans 15 amino acids. From germline, CDR1 is SEHNR and CDR2 FQNEAQ (reference sequence). The J segment lost 3 bases and the V segment lost 1 base, leaving 4 bases of the junction unmatched. The CDR3 DNA reads TGTGCCAGCAGCTTAGTTGCGGGAGTGACAGATACGCAGTATTTT. Translation: CASSLVAGVTDTQYF.

Only one count was recorded for this clonotype. The rearrangement links TRBV28 to TRBJ2-7, with TRBD1 matching 8 bases. The CDR3 runs 16 residues. The J segment lost 4 bases and the V segment lost 4 bases, leaving 12 bases of the junction unmatched. The germline V gene encodes CDR1 MDHEN and CDR2 SYDVKM. The CDR3 loop is CASSSPGQGGVYEQYF. The CDR3 nucleotides are TGTGCCAGCAGTTCCCCTGGACAGGGAGGTGTGTACGAGCAGTACTTC.

This clonotype was observed a few times. This chain uses TRBV12-3 or TRBV12-4 with TRBJ2-5; the match to TRBD2 covers 15 bases. This CDR3 contains 18 residues. The J segment lost 4 bases and the V segment lost 0 bases, leaving 6 bases of the junction unmatched. CDR3 coding DNA: TGTGCCAGCAGTTTAGCGGGACTAGCGGGGGGCCACGGAGAGACCCAGTACTTC. It is translated as CASSLAGLAGGHGETQYF.

The V call is TRBV5-1, the J call TRBJ1-1; D unresolved. The CDR3 totals 14 residues. V shed 0 bases and J shed 1 base, with 7 bases lying between them. Germline CDR1 reads SGHRS; CDR2 reads YFSETQ. The CDR3: CASSLGIQNTEAFF. CDR3 sequence (DNA): TGCGCCAGCAGCTTGGGAATTCAGAACACTGAAGCTTTCTTT.

This clonotype was found a few times. The chain links TRBV18 to TRBJ2-7; 7 bases agree with TRBD1. This CDR3 spans 15 amino acids. V gave up 6 bases and J gave up 0 bases; unmatched junction bases: 8. Germline values: CDR1 KGHSH, CDR2 LQKENI. CDR3 DNA sequence: TGTGCCAGCTCCCGACAGGGACGGAGCTCCTACGAGCAGTACTTC. Translated: CASSRQGRSSYEQYF.

The chain links TRBV12-3 or TRBV12-4 to TRBJ2-5, with D unresolved. V lost 4 bases to trimming and J lost 1 base, with 7 bases between them. The CDR3 is 13 residues long. The CDR3 DNA follows: TGTGCCAGCAGTTCGTCCCCCCAAGAGACCCAGTACTTC. It specifies CASSSSPQETQYF.

V and J are TRBV20-1 and TRBJ1-6; D is perhaps TRBD1 (5 bases). The CDR3 totals 16 residues. Trimming took off 1 base at V and 0 bases at J, with 10 bases between the two ends. The germline V gene has CDR1 DFQATT and CDR2 SNEGSKA (reference sequence). The CDR3 nucleotides read TGCAGTGCTAGAGCGGGACCTAACTCCTATAATTCACCCCTCCACTTT. Protein sequence: CSARAGPNSYNSPLHF.

The chain employs TRBV20-1 and TRBJ2-1; 7 bases align to TRBD2. CDR3 length: 15 amino acids. V was pared by 0 bases and J by 2 bases, with 4 bases of the junction left unmatched. Germline CDR1 is DFQATT and CDR2 is SNEGSKA (reference sequence). The CDR3 region is CSARDGSGAYNEQFF. CDR3 DNA: TGCAGTGCTAGAGACGGGAGCGGGGCCTACAATGAGCAGTTCTTC.